This T cell receptor beta chain was sequenced for a study of shared clonotypes between healthy human individuals. Study details: Samples came from a couple of female and three male donors aged 18 to 49. Study findings and constraints: Only blood underwent sampling, and tissue repertoires likely differ.

CDR1 is MNHEY and CDR2 is SVGAGI in the germline V gene. V dropped 7 bases and J dropped 7 bases, with 13 bases sitting between them. This CDR3 is built from 13 residues. Among the unsorted PBMC samples, replicate PCRs used around 300 ng DNA, roughly 30,000 T cell genomes. The team ran DNA from unsorted PBMCs on ten immunoSEQ deep assay plates for sequencing. Repertoires were generated with immunoSEQ multiplex PCR, while TCRdb's copy carries only in-frame clones and drops some. The sample has about 470,000 clones; 75% to 85% are singletons. This clone was detected once. The antigen is undetermined. The sequencing input was PBMCs. This clonotype originated in a middle-aged woman in good health. Some clones in this sample may be carry-over from other donors' samples. This chain uses TRBV6-5 with TRBJ1-4, with D possibly being TRBD1 (6 bases). The CDR3 here is CASTHRDGEKLFF. CDR3 coding DNA: TGTGCCAGCACCCACAGGGATGGTGAAAAACTGTTTTTT.